The rows below give T cell receptor beta chains drawn from one sample of a study of identifying expanded T cells in peripheral blood. Repertoires were generated with immunoSEQ multiplex PCR, while TCRdb's copy carries only in-frame clones and drops some. Of over 100,000 clones in the sample, about 88% are singletons; the top ten hold approximately 8%. Sequenced input: blood. These receptors all stem from a person between 18 and 75 years old in good health. Each CDR3 is given with its conserved first and last residue. D genes are given only for firm matches.

d_call	v_call	j_call	cdr3_aa
-	TRBV4-3	TRBJ1-1	CASSLNMNTEAFF
TRBD1	TRBV27	TRBJ2-7	CASSLGQQSYEQYF
-	TRBV6-1	TRBJ1-1	CASSELGQVMNTEAFF
TRBD2	TRBV4-2	TRBJ2-1	CASSQVVAGGQSPYNEQFF
-	TRBV6-5	TRBJ2-7	CASSYSSGTYEQYF
-	TRBV30	TRBJ2-7	CAWKRGYEQYF
TRBD1	TRBV7-9	TRBJ1-4	CASSLQGQSHEKLFF
-	TRBV28	TRBJ2-4	CASGRSKNIQYF
TRBD1	TRBV6-5	TRBJ2-7	CASGPGQGPAQYF
-	TRBV29-1	TRBJ1-3	CSVAGQGNTIYF
-	TRBV11-3	TRBJ1-3	CASSLSRGNTIYF
-	TRBV10-1	TRBJ1-5	CASSDSNQPQHF
-	TRBV10-3	TRBJ2-7	CAISASRGNDYEQYF
-	TRBV27	TRBJ1-3	CASSPNSGNTIYF
TRBD1	TRBV20-1	TRBJ1-2	CSAQTGDGYTF